This entry lists 12 T cell receptor beta chains sequenced from one sample in a study of cytomegalovirus exposure and HLA in healthy donors. Both 60 Vbeta primers and 13 Jbeta primers went into the PCR. This table comes from immunoSEQ multiplex PCR, and its TCRdb copy is limited to in-frame clones, with some not included. The repertoire holds 73,000 or so clones, with more than 65% as singletons. The specimen was PBMCs. The receptors come from a woman aged 40 to 50 in good health and CMV-seropositive.

The V and J genes are TRBV4-3 and TRBJ2-7; TRBD2 matches 11 bases. The CDR3 contains 17 residues. The V gene end was trimmed by 0 bases and the J gene end by 3 bases; junction bases not matched to a gene: 7. Per the germline V gene, CDR1 is LGHNA and CDR2 is YSLEER. CDR3 sequence: CASSQESLLAGDYEQYF. The CDR3 nucleotides are TGCGCCAGCAGCCAAGAATCCTTACTAGCGGGAGACTACGAGCAGTACTTC.

The chain couples TRBV29-1 to TRBJ1-1; TRBD1 might be the D (6 bases). This CDR3 spans 12 amino acids. The germline V gene encodes CDR1 SQVTM and CDR2 ANQGSEA. V lost 7 bases to trimming and J lost 1 base, with 10 bases between them. The CDR3: CSGSTGNTEAFF. In DNA form, the CDR3 reads TGCAGCGGATCGACAGGGAACACTGAAGCTTTCTTT.

This clone has just a few counts. The gene calls are TRBV27 and TRBJ1-4; perhaps TRBD1 as D (5 bases). The CDR3 totals 16 residues. The V and J ends lost 1 base and 8 bases respectively, with 17 bases between them. Germline V gene data show CDR1 as MNHEY and CDR2 as SMNVEV (reference sequence). The CDR3 protein is CASSLWSGRAGEKLFF. The DNA for the CDR3 is TGTGCCAGCAGTTTATGGTCTGGCAGGGCAGGCGAAAAACTGTTTTTT.

This clone was seen just once. Its ends do not fully match the called genes, so a read error is possible. The rearrangement joins TRBV6-5 to TRBJ2-6; a possible D gene is TRBD2 (6 bases). Germline loops: CDR1 MNHEY, CDR2 SVGAGI. The CDR3 has 15 residues. For the CDR3, the DNA is TGTGCCAGCAGTTACTGGGGGGAAGGGGTCAACGTCCTGACTTTC. This translates into CASSYWGEGVNVLTF.

The sample holds one count of this clone. This chain joins TRBV4-1 and TRBJ2-6; 10 bases agree with TRBD2. The CDR3 sequence is 21 residues long. Trimming at V came to 0 bases and at J to 0 bases, leaving 11 bases not matched to a gene. CDR1 and CDR2 from the germline V gene are MGHRA and YSYEKL. CDR3 DNA sequence: TGCGCCAGCAGCCAAGAGCCAACTCTAGCGGGAGCAAGCTCTGGGGCCAACGTCCTGACTTTC. It encodes CASSQEPTLAGASSGANVLTF.

The chain carries TRBV5-6 and TRBJ2-2; 7 bases agree with TRBD1. CDR1 SGHDT and CDR2 YYEEEE come from the germline V gene. The V gene end was trimmed by 4 bases and the J gene end by 4 bases; junction bases not matched to a gene: 7. The CDR3 runs to 15 residues. Here the CDR3 reads CASSTRDRATGELFF. CDR3 DNA: TGTGCCAGCAGCACCCGGGACAGAGCCACCGGGGAGCTGTTTTTT.

This chain connects TRBV7-2 to TRBJ1-5; D is possibly TRBD1 (5 bases). V was trimmed by 6 bases and J by 0 bases, leaving 12 bases between them. Looked up from germline, CDR1 is SGHTA and CDR2 is FQGNSA. CDR3 length equals 15 residues. The chain's CDR3 is CASSGAAYSNQPQHF. In nucleotides, the CDR3 is TGTGCCAGCAGTGGGGCAGCGTATAGCAATCAGCCCCAGCATTTT.

This chain uses TRBV21-1 with TRBJ2-7; TRBD1 was called by the table and not checked on the DNA. TRBV21-1 is tagged as a pseudogene. The CDR3 runs 15 residues. CDR3 loop: CASRAGTGGGSEQYF. DNA for the CDR3: TGTGCCAGCAGGGCCGGGACAGGGGGCGGAAGCGAGCAGTACTTC.

V is TRBV4-2 and J is TRBJ2-7; 7 bases match TRBD2. Germline assignment: CDR1 LGHNA and CDR2 YNFKEQ. After removal of 1 base from V and 0 bases from J, the junction contained 9 bases not matched to a gene. This CDR3 is 17 amino acids long. The DNA of the CDR3 is TGTGCCAGCAGCCAAGGGAGTTTGCGGGGGAGCTCCTACGAGCAGTACTTC. Its translation: CASSQGSLRGSSYEQYF.

A few counts support this clone. V is TRBV9 and J is TRBJ1-1, with D possibly matching TRBD1 (6 bases). Between the trimmed V and J ends, which lost 4 bases and 6 bases, there was a span of 19 bases. The CDR3 has 15 residues. Germline V gene sequence: CDR1 SGDLS, CDR2 YYNGEE. The CDR3 sequence: CASSLQANRDAEAFF. In DNA form, the CDR3 reads TGTGCCAGCAGCTTACAAGCTAACAGGGACGCTGAAGCTTTCTTT.

The rearrangement uses TRBV18 and TRBJ1-3, with D perhaps TRBD1 (5 bases). In germline, CDR1 is KGHSH, CDR2 LQKENI. The CDR3 consists of 13 residues. The V end lost 5 bases, the J end lost 8 bases, and 13 bases lay between the germline ends. CDR3: CASSRMGGDTIYF. The CDR3 DNA reads TGTGCCAGCTCAAGAATGGGAGGGGACACCATATATTTT.

CDR3 coding DNA: TGTGCCAGTAGTATAACGGTTTATGAAAAACTGTTTTTT. Encoded protein: CASSITVYEKLFF. The gene calls are TRBV19 and TRBJ1-4, with D unclear. The germline gives CDR1 LNHDA, CDR2 SQIVND (reference sequence). The CDR3 runs 13 residues. V dropped 2 bases and J dropped 6 bases, with 7 bases sitting between them.